The rows below give T cell receptor beta chains drawn from one sample of a study of T-cell reconstitution after alpha-beta-depleted transplantation in children. TCRdb reanalysed the PCR reads using MiXCR and keeps one entry per CDR3 protein. The sample carries 250,000 to 350,000 distinct CDR3 sequences, almost 10% recorded once. The sample was PBMCs from the stem cell graft donor, taken from the stem cell graft. These TCRs come from a human donor who donated a stem cell graft to a child with SCID. The CDR3 runs from the conserved cysteine through the conserved F or W. Fields, in order: CDR3 protein, CDR3 DNA, V gene, clone size, D gene, J gene. The D gene is left open where the match is weak. Clone size appears in some rows only: once, few, many, or a class for an expanded clone.

cdr3_aa: CAIPTGGLATGELFF
cdr3_nt: TGTGCCATCCCAACAGGGGGCTTAGCCACCGGGGAGCTGTTTTTT
v_call: TRBV6-1
clone_size: many
d_call: TRBD1
j_call: TRBJ2-2

cdr3_aa: CASSGGRKRDEQYF
cdr3_nt: TGTGCCAGCAGCGGGGGACGAAAACGCGACGAGCAGTACTTC
v_call: TRBV7-3
clone_size: few
d_call: -
j_call: TRBJ2-7

cdr3_aa: CASSLLATGGLSSYNEQFF
cdr3_nt: TGTGCCAGCAGCTTATTGGCGACAGGGGGACTGAGCTCCTACAATGAGCAGTTCTTC
v_call: TRBV11-1
clone_size: -
d_call: TRBD1
j_call: TRBJ2-1

cdr3_aa: CASSSVDDSPLHF
cdr3_nt: TGTGCCAGCTCCTCCGTCGACGATTCACCCCTCCACTTT
v_call: TRBV18
clone_size: -
d_call: -
j_call: TRBJ1-6

cdr3_aa: CASSLYGAAHPSTDTQYF
cdr3_nt: TGCGCCAGCAGCTTGTATGGGGCGGCGCATCCAAGCACAGATACGCAGTATTTT
v_call: TRBV5-1
clone_size: few
d_call: -
j_call: TRBJ2-3

cdr3_aa: CASSQRVGYNEQFF
cdr3_nt: TGCGCCAGCAGCCAACGGGTCGGGTACAATGAGCAGTTCTTC
v_call: TRBV5-1
clone_size: few
d_call: -
j_call: TRBJ2-1

cdr3_aa: CASSLRDGGPPDTQYF
cdr3_nt: TGTGCCAGCAGTTTAAGGGACGGGGGGCCGCCAGATACGCAGTATTTT
v_call: TRBV27
clone_size: -
d_call: -
j_call: TRBJ2-3

cdr3_aa: CASSPPTSQETQYF
cdr3_nt: TGTGCCAGCTCACCACCTACTAGTCAGGAGACCCAGTACTTC
v_call: TRBV18
clone_size: few
d_call: -
j_call: TRBJ2-5

cdr3_aa: CASSPLPSGTGETGYTF
cdr3_nt: TGTGCCAGCTCACCCTTACCCTCCGGGACAGGGGAAACTGGCTACACCTTC
v_call: TRBV18
clone_size: -
d_call: TRBD1
j_call: TRBJ1-2

cdr3_aa: CASSQRSRPQHF
cdr3_nt: TGCGCCAGCAGTCAACGCAGTCGTCCCCAGCATTTT
v_call: TRBV23-1
clone_size: -
d_call: -
j_call: TRBJ1-5

cdr3_aa: CSASTQGPTEAFF
cdr3_nt: TGCAGTGCTAGTACGCAGGGTCCCACTGAAGCTTTCTTT
v_call: TRBV20-1
clone_size: few
d_call: -
j_call: TRBJ1-1

cdr3_aa: CASTLTGTTEAFF
cdr3_nt: TGTGCCAGTACCTTGACAGGGACTACTGAAGCTTTCTTT
v_call: TRBV19
clone_size: -
d_call: TRBD1
j_call: TRBJ1-1

cdr3_aa: CASSLVDGEELFF
cdr3_nt: TGCGCCAGCAGCTTGGTAGACGGGGAGGAGCTGTTTTTT
v_call: TRBV5-1
clone_size: -
d_call: -
j_call: TRBJ2-2

cdr3_aa: CASSFLAGVGTQYF
cdr3_nt: TGTGCCAGCAGTTTCTTAGCAGGTGTTGGAACGCAGTATTTT
v_call: TRBV28
clone_size: -
d_call: -
j_call: TRBJ2-3

cdr3_aa: CASSVRTGSNQPQHF
cdr3_nt: TGTGCCAGCAGCGTAAGGACAGGGTCCAATCAGCCCCAGCATTTT
v_call: TRBV7-8
clone_size: few
d_call: TRBD1
j_call: TRBJ1-5

cdr3_aa: CSARDRGVNYGYTF
cdr3_nt: TGCAGTGCTAGAGACAGGGGGGTTAACTATGGCTACACCTTC
v_call: TRBV20-1
clone_size: few
d_call: TRBD1
j_call: TRBJ1-2

cdr3_aa: CASSPGGYSPLHF
cdr3_nt: TGTGCCAGCTCACCAGGCGGCTATTCACCCCTCCACTTT
v_call: TRBV18
clone_size: -
d_call: -
j_call: TRBJ1-6

cdr3_aa: CASSRGGTGVSEAFF
cdr3_nt: TGTGCCAGCAGCCGGGGGGGGACAGGGGTATCTGAAGCTTTCTTT
v_call: TRBV5-4
clone_size: many
d_call: TRBD1
j_call: TRBJ1-1

cdr3_aa: CSAAQLASLAETQYF
cdr3_nt: TGCAGTGCAGCCCAACTAGCTTCCCTCGCGGAGACCCAGTACTTC
v_call: TRBV20-1
clone_size: few
d_call: -
j_call: TRBJ2-5

cdr3_aa: CSVRSQGDYGYTF
cdr3_nt: TGCAGTGTTCGGTCACAGGGGGACTATGGCTACACCTTC
v_call: TRBV20-1
clone_size: few
d_call: TRBD1
j_call: TRBJ1-2

cdr3_aa: CSAPVHSGANVLTF
cdr3_nt: TGCAGTGCTCCCGTCCACTCTGGGGCCAACGTCCTGACTTTC
v_call: TRBV20-1
clone_size: -
d_call: -
j_call: TRBJ2-6

cdr3_aa: CASSENTYTEAFF
cdr3_nt: TGCGCCAGCAGTGAGAACACCTACACTGAAGCTTTCTTT
v_call: TRBV10-2
clone_size: -
d_call: -
j_call: TRBJ1-1

cdr3_aa: CATSRDWVGETQYF
cdr3_nt: TGTGCCACCAGCAGAGATTGGGTAGGGGAGACCCAGTACTTC
v_call: TRBV15
clone_size: few
d_call: -
j_call: TRBJ2-5

cdr3_aa: CASSEGGGYFNEQFF
cdr3_nt: TGTGCCAGCAGCGAAGGTGGGGGATACTTTAATGAGCAGTTCTTC
v_call: TRBV7-2
clone_size: many
d_call: -
j_call: TRBJ2-1

cdr3_aa: CASRDSPTYNEQFF
cdr3_nt: TGTGCCAGCAGAGACTCCCCAACCTACAATGAGCAGTTCTTC
v_call: TRBV6-5
clone_size: many
d_call: -
j_call: TRBJ2-1

cdr3_aa: CSVVGSLETQYF
cdr3_nt: TGCAGCGTTGTAGGCAGTTTGGAGACCCAGTACTTC
v_call: TRBV29-1
clone_size: few
d_call: -
j_call: TRBJ2-5

cdr3_aa: CSAPDGQGDYQPQHF
cdr3_nt: TGCAGTGCCCCCGATGGACAGGGGGACTATCAGCCCCAGCATTTT
v_call: TRBV20-1
clone_size: few
d_call: TRBD1
j_call: TRBJ1-5

cdr3_aa: CASSLTPSGGASDTQYF
cdr3_nt: TGCGCCAGCAGCTTGACCCCTAGCGGGGGGGCATCAGATACGCAGTATTTT
v_call: TRBV5-1
clone_size: few
d_call: TRBD2
j_call: TRBJ2-3

cdr3_aa: CAISPGTGITDTQYF
cdr3_nt: TGTGCCATCAGCCCCGGGACAGGGATTACAGATACGCAGTATTTT
v_call: TRBV10-3
clone_size: -
d_call: TRBD1
j_call: TRBJ2-3